Below are 29 T cell receptor beta chains sequenced from a single sample in a study of cytomegalovirus exposure and HLA in healthy donors. PCR was performed using 60 Vbeta and 13 Jbeta primers. The protocol was immunoSEQ multiplex PCR, while the TCRdb copy is restricted to in-frame clones and leaves out a portion. The sample has about 130,000 clones, 77% seen once; the top ten hold more than 4%. What was sequenced was PBMCs. These receptors came from a male donor in good health and CMV-seropositive.

This clone was picked up one time. The chain links TRBV10-1 to TRBJ1-1, with 8 bases identical to TRBD1. J lost 8 bases, V lost 4 bases, and 15 bases had no gene match. The CDR3 runs 16 residues. Germline V CDR1 and CDR2: WNHNN, SYGVQD (reference sequence). The chain's CDR3 is CASSAWFGAGGGEAFF. The CDR3 bases are TGCGCCAGCAGTGCTTGGTTTGGGGCAGGGGGCGGGGAAGCTTTCTTT.

The CDR3 coding sequence is TGTGCCAGCAGCTTGCTAGCGACTAGCTCCTACGAGCAGTACTTC. Its protein is CASSLLATSSYEQYF. The rearrangement joins TRBV5-6 to TRBJ2-7; possible D gene TRBD2, 6 bases. The CDR3 is 15 residues long. V was trimmed by 1 base and J by 0 bases, leaving 11 bases between them. Germline assignment: CDR1 SGHDT and CDR2 YYEEEE.

This clone was recorded once. This chain uses TRBV6-1 with TRBJ1-6; a weak D match, TRBD1 (5 bases). Per the germline V gene, CDR1 is MNHNS and CDR2 is SASEGT. The CDR3 covers 15 residues. Trimming stripped 0 bases from V and 7 bases from J, with 10 bases between. DNA for the CDR3: TGTGCCAGCAGTGAAGCATCAGGGCCGAATTCACCCCTCCACTTT. This sequence encodes CASSEASGPNSPLHF.

This sequence joins TRBV29-1 and TRBJ2-3, with TRBD2 matching 10 bases. The CDR3 totals 14 residues. The germline V gene encodes CDR1 SQVTM and CDR2 ANQGSEA. With V trimmed by 7 bases and J by 3 bases, 7 bases remained unmatched. CDR3 amino acids: CSAHKGLATDTQYF. As DNA, the CDR3 is TGCAGCGCCCACAAGGGACTAGCGACAGATACGCAGTATTTT.

This chain joins TRBV20-1 and TRBJ1-5, with D unclear. CDR1 and CDR2 (germline): DFQATT, SNEGSKA (reference sequence). V lost 1 base and J lost 10, with 8 bases in between. The CDR3 has 11 residues. The CDR3 DNA reads as TGCAGTGCTAGAGTAGGAGGACCCCAGCATTTT. Its translation: CSARVGGPQHF.

This clone was detected a few times. V and J are TRBV28 and TRBJ2-1, with 13 bases aligning to TRBD2. Germline lookup yields CDR1 MDHEN and CDR2 SYDVKM. CDR3 length: 14 amino acids. The V segment lost 9 bases and the J segment 10 bases; nucleotides outside the gene matches: 9. The chain's CDR3 is CASKLAGGPREQFF. The CDR3 DNA follows: TGTGCCAGTAAACTAGCGGGAGGGCCCAGGGAGCAGTTCTTC.

In its sample, this clone was seen a few times. V usage is TRBV28 and J usage is TRBJ2-1, with 7 bases identical to TRBD2. With V trimmed by 3 bases and J by 6 bases, 11 bases remained unmatched. The germline gives CDR1 MDHEN, CDR2 SYDVKM. This CDR3 comprises 16 residues. CDR3 in DNA: TGTGCCAGCAGTTTGCCACTAGGGACGGGGGGCAATGAGCAGTTCTTC. It is translated as CASSLPLGTGGNEQFF.

The rearrangement joins TRBV5-1 to TRBJ2-7, with D perhaps TRBD1 (5 bases). V was pared by 7 bases and J by 0 bases, with 11 bases between. In germline, CDR1 is SGHRS, CDR2 YFSETQ. The CDR3 consists of 13 residues. The CDR3 sequence is CASRPDTSYEQYF. The CDR3 DNA sequence: TGCGCCAGCCGCCCGGACACCTCCTACGAGCAGTACTTC.

The CDR3 DNA reads as TGTGCCAGTAGTGAGCTACCAGATACGCAGTATTTT. Translating it yields CASSELPDTQYF. J is TRBJ2-3 and V is TRBV19; no clear D. CDR3 length: 12 residues. The germline V gene encodes CDR1 LNHDA and CDR2 SQIVND (reference sequence). Trimming stripped 5 bases from V and 4 bases from J, with 7 bases between.

V is TRBV19 and J is TRBJ2-3, with 8 bases matching TRBD2. J lost 0 bases, V lost 3 bases, and 2 bases had no gene match. The CDR3 totals 15 residues. Germline V lookup: CDR1 LNHDA, CDR2 SQIVND (reference sequence). CDR3 DNA sequence: TGTGCCAGTAGTATCGGGGGGGTTAGCACAGATACGCAGTATTTT. This encodes CASSIGGVSTDTQYF.

This sequence joins TRBV18 and TRBJ1-1; D is undetermined. Germline CDR1 reads KGHSH; CDR2 reads LQKENI. The CDR3 is 14 amino acids. V was pared by 2 bases and J by 7 bases, with 14 bases between. This CDR3 reads CASSPVFRTDEAFF. The CDR3 DNA reads as TGTGCCAGCTCACCAGTTTTCCGAACAGATGAAGCTTTCTTT.

A few counts support this clone. CDR3 DNA sequence: TGTGCCAGCAGCGTAAAAGCGAGTGGGGGGGCCACCACCGGGGAGCTGTTTTTT. This gives the protein CASSVKASGGATTGELFF. This sequence joins TRBV9 and TRBJ2-2; D possibly corresponds to TRBD2 (7 bases). Trimming removed 1 base from V and 4 bases from J, with 20 bases in between. This CDR3 spans 18 amino acids. Germline V gene lookup returns CDR1 SGDLS and CDR2 YYNGEE.

The chain carries TRBV7-7 and TRBJ2-1, with TRBD2 matching 11 bases. In germline, CDR1 is SSHAT, CDR2 FNYEAQ (reference sequence). The CDR3 has 16 residues. The trim removed 5 bases at V and 7 bases at J, leaving 10 bases unmatched. CDR3 sequence (DNA): TGTGCCAGCAGCCCGAGGGGATTAGCGGGAGGGAATGAGCAGTTCTTC. Translation gives CASSPRGLAGGNEQFF.

The V call is TRBV7-9, the J call TRBJ2-7; maybe TRBD1 (5 bases). The CDR3 sequence is 13 residues long. The V gene lost 1 base and the J gene lost 2 bases, with 6 bases spanning the gap. CDR1 is SEHNR and CDR2 is FQNEAQ in the germline V gene (reference sequence). The CDR3 here is CASSLGTTYEQYF. CDR3 coding DNA: TGTGCCAGCAGCTTAGGGACAACCTACGAGCAGTACTTC. The entire variable domain, with the rest obtained from reference TRBV7-9 and TRBJ2-7, is as follows: DTGVSQNPRHKITKRGQNVTFRCDPISEHNRLYWYRQTLGQGPEFLTYFQNEAQLEKSRLLSDRFSAERPKGSFSTLEIQRTEQGDSAMYLCASSLGTTYEQYFGPGTRLTVT.

The chain has TRBV6-5 and TRBJ2-1, with 9 bases identical to TRBD2. J lost 3 bases, V lost 0 bases, and 3 bases had no gene match. CDR3 length: 16 residues. CDR1 and CDR2 from the germline V gene are MNHEY and SVGAGI. The CDR3 loop reads CASSYSGLALYNEQFF. The CDR3 DNA reads as TGTGCCAGCAGTTACTCGGGACTAGCACTCTACAATGAGCAGTTCTTC.

The V gene is TRBV5-1, the J gene TRBJ2-1, with 8 bases lining up with TRBD1. V shed 2 bases, J shed 6 bases, and the junction held 7 bases outside the gene matches. Germline V gene sequence: CDR1 SGHRS, CDR2 YFSETQ. The CDR3 contains 15 residues. CDR3 protein: CASSFTDRVGNEQFF. The CDR3 bases are TGCGCCAGCAGCTTCACGGACAGGGTAGGCAATGAGCAGTTCTTC.

The V and J genes are TRBV5-1 and TRBJ2-5; maybe TRBD2 (5 bases). This CDR3 comprises 14 residues. Germline lookup yields CDR1 SGHRS and CDR2 YFSETQ. The ends were cut back, 6 bases at V and 5 bases at J, with 17 bases in the middle. Here the CDR3 DNA reads TGCGCCAGCATCCGAGGGCCCGAGTCGGAGACCCAGTACTTC. This sequence encodes CASIRGPESETQYF. The full variable domain, in which reference TRBV5-1 and TRBJ2-5 provide the parts outside the CDR3, is KAGVTQTPRYLIKTRGQQVTLSCSPISGHRSVSWYQQTPGQGLQFLFEYFSETQRNKGNFPGRFSGRQFSNSRSEMNVSTLELGDSALYLCASIRGPESETQYFGPGTRLLVL.

The CDR3 nucleotides are TGTGCCAGCAGCTTAGGAACAGGGGGCAATCAGCCCCAGCATTTT. Translating it yields CASSLGTGGNQPQHF. The J gene is TRBJ1-5, the V gene TRBV7-6; 7 bases agree with TRBD1. Germline lookup yields CDR1 SGHVS and CDR2 FNYEAQ. There are 15 residues in the CDR3. V shed 1 base, J shed 2 bases, and the junction held 2 bases outside the gene matches.

In this sample, this clone turned up once. V is TRBV6-5 and J is TRBJ1-1; D is unclear. CDR1 and CDR2 (germline): MNHEY, SVGAGI. The CDR3 has 13 amino acids. The V gene lost 6 bases and the J gene lost 3 bases, with 11 bases spanning the gap. The CDR3 here is CASSLSIDTEAFF. CDR3 DNA: TGTGCCAGCAGCCTCTCGATAGACACTGAAGCTTTCTTT.

This CDR3 is CASSPLGLGANTDTQYF. CDR3 DNA sequence: TGTGCCAGCTCACCTCTAGGCTTGGGGGCAAACACAGATACGCAGTATTTT. The chain uses TRBV18 and TRBJ2-3; D possibly corresponds to TRBD1 (6 bases). Deletions cut 3 bases from V and 2 bases from J, with 18 bases between. Germline assignment: CDR1 KGHSH and CDR2 LQKENI. The CDR3 contains 17 residues.

With respect to this clone: This sample includes further DNA sequences coding for the same CDR3. The chain has TRBV7-2 and TRBJ1-4; D is undetermined. The CDR3 runs to 14 residues. V was cut by 5 bases and J by 8 bases, with 15 bases left in between. The germline CDR1 and CDR2 sequences are SGHTA and FQGNSA. Written as DNA, the CDR3 is TGTGCCAGCAGCCCAGACTCTAGTGACGAAAAACTGTTTTTT. This sequence encodes CASSPDSSDEKLFF.

V gene TRBV29-1 combines with J gene TRBJ2-7, with D maybe TRBD2 (6 bases). The CDR3 covers 12 residues. CDR1 and CDR2 (germline): SQVTM, ANQGSEA. Trimming left V 6 bases short and J 5 bases short, with 14 bases between. The CDR3 protein is CSVDGGTHEQYF. In DNA, the CDR3 is TGCAGCGTAGATGGGGGGACCCACGAGCAGTACTTC.

The chain joins TRBV5-1 to TRBJ1-5; 9 positions match TRBD1. The length of the CDR3 is 15 residues. Germline CDR1 SGHRS, CDR2 YFSETQ. After removal of 2 bases from V and 4 bases from J, the junction contained 4 bases not matched to a gene. CDR3 region: CASSLQGADNQPQHF. As DNA, the CDR3 is TGCGCCAGCAGCTTACAGGGGGCTGATAATCAGCCCCAGCATTTT.

The chain joins TRBV9 to TRBJ1-2; D gene ambiguous. The V end lost 4 bases, the J end lost 2 bases, and 9 bases lay between the germline ends. Germline CDR1 is SGDLS and CDR2 is YYNGEE. This CDR3 has 13 amino acids. CDR3 DNA: TGTGCCAGCAGCTCCGGGGAAAACTATGGCTACACCTTC. Its protein product is CASSSGENYGYTF.

This chain joins TRBV6-5 and TRBJ1-2; 7 nucleotides line up with TRBD1. V lost 7 bases, J lost 7 bases, and 9 bases stayed unmatched. Germline-derived CDR1 and CDR2 are MNHEY and SVGAGI. There are 13 residues in the CDR3. The CDR3 nucleotides are TGTGCCAGCACCGGAGACAGGGCGGGTGGCTACACCTTC. This codes for CASTGDRAGGYTF.

This sequence joins TRBV5-1 and TRBJ1-1, with D unresolved. Trimming removed 2 bases from V and 5 bases from J, with 10 bases in between. Germline loops: CDR1 SGHRS, CDR2 YFSETQ. The CDR3 has 13 amino acids. The CDR3 is CASSLGRGTEAFF. The CDR3 DNA sequence: TGCGCCAGCAGCTTAGGCCGAGGGACTGAAGCTTTCTTT.

The genes are TRBV6-1 and TRBJ2-5, with 9 bases lining up with TRBD1. The tail of the sequence fits TRBJ2-7 better, so the J call may be wrong. CDR3 length: 14 amino acids. CDR1 and CDR2 (germline): MNHNS, SASEGT. CDR3 loop: CASSDRTGVGEQYF. The CDR3 DNA sequence: TGTGCCAGCAGTGACCGGACAGGGGTCGGCGAGCAGTACTTC.

The chain joins TRBV28 to TRBJ1-5; tentative D call: TRBD1 (6 bases). Germline V gene data show CDR1 as MDHEN and CDR2 as SYDVKM. This CDR3 comprises 15 residues. Trimming stripped 8 bases from V and 9 bases from J, with 23 bases between. The CDR3 here is CASLIQGSGERPQHF. Written as DNA, the CDR3 is TGTGCCAGCCTTATACAGGGTAGTGGGGAGAGGCCCCAGCATTTT.

The chain recombines TRBV10-3 with TRBJ1-5; TRBD1 agrees at 8 bases. This CDR3 region has 13 residues. Germline V CDR1 and CDR2: ENHRY, SYGVKD. V dropped 10 bases and J dropped 7; count of bases not matched to a gene: 9. The CDR3 spells CATQTGAKQPQHF. The CDR3 DNA reads as TGTGCCACACAGACAGGGGCCAAGCAGCCCCAGCATTTT.